The rows below give T cell receptor beta chains drawn from one sample of a study of blood T cell repertoires in COVID-19. Using immunoSEQ multiplex PCR, the repertoire was profiled, and TCRdb retains in-frame clones only, with some absent. The table includes approximately 260,000 clones, 79% detected once. Input material: peripheral blood. The source of these receptors is a woman aged 40 to 55 with active or convalescent COVID-19. CDR3s include the opening cysteine and the closing phenylalanine or tryptophan. Fields, in order: V gene, J gene, clone size, CDR3 length, D gene, CDR3 DNA, CDR3 protein. The D gene is left open where the match is weak. Only some rows state a clone size, as once, few, many or a class for expanded clones.

TRBV6-4,TRBJ1-6,once,14,TRBD1,TGTGCCAGCAGTCGGGACAGAGACTATTCACCCCTCCACTTT,CASSRDRDYSPLHF
TRBV18,TRBJ1-2,.,13,TRBD1,TGTGCCAGCTCACCGGGACAGGCCGGCGGCTACACCTTC,CASSPGQAGGYTF
TRBV3-1/TRBV3-2,TRBJ1-1,once,11,TRBD1,TGTGCCAGCGGGACAGCTAATAGTGCTTTCTTT,CASGTANSAFF
TRBV13,TRBJ1-1,few,15,.,TGTGCCAGCAGCTTGGGCCTCCAGTCAGACACTGAAGCTTTCTTT,CASSLGLQSDTEAFF
TRBV2,TRBJ2-3,once,15,TRBD2,TGTGCCAGCAGTCCTAGCGGGGGAAGCACAGATACGCAGTATTTT,CASSPSGGSTDTQYF
TRBV7-9,TRBJ1-2,once,15,.,TGTGCCAGCAGCCGCGGGGGAATGAGTAACTATGGCTACACCTTC,CASSRGGMSNYGYTF
TRBV7-9,TRBJ1-1,.,13,.,TGTGCCAGCAGCTTAGTCAGGGTTCCTGAAGCTTTCTTT,CASSLVRVPEAFF
TRBV5-6,TRBJ1-2,.,16,TRBD1,TGTGCCAGCAGCTTGGGGGCAGGGGGCTATGGCTATGGCTACACCTTC,CASSLGAGGYGYGYTF
TRBV15,TRBJ2-5,.,16,TRBD1,TGTGCCACCACCCCATCCGCGACAGGGGCCCAAGAGACCCAGTACTTC,CATTPSATGAQETQYF
TRBV19,TRBJ2-3,.,12,.,TGTGCCAGTAGTACCAAACAGGATACGCAGTATTTT,CASSTKQDTQYF
TRBV15,TRBJ2-3,.,13,.,TGTGCCACCAGCAGAGACGGGACAGATACGCAGTATTTT,CATSRDGTDTQYF
TRBV5-1,TRBJ1-1,.,15,TRBD1,TGCGCCAGAGAACAGGGGGCCCTACGCGATACTGAAGCTTTCTTT,CAREQGALRDTEAFF
TRBV3-1/TRBV3-2,TRBJ1-1,.,15,TRBD1,TGTGCCAGCAGCCAAGTTTTGACAGGGGGCACTGAAGCTTTCTTT,CASSQVLTGGTEAFF
TRBV30,TRBJ2-3,once,14,TRBD2,TGTGCCTGGAATTTAGCGGGGGGTGGAGATACGCAGTATTTT,CAWNLAGGGDTQYF
TRBV7-8,TRBJ2-2,.,15,.,TGTGCCAGCAGCTTATTAACAGGGGAGGCCGGGGAGCTGTTTTTT,CASSLLTGEAGELFF
TRBV19,TRBJ2-5,.,16,TRBD2,TGTGCCAGTAGCCCGGGACTAGCGTCCCCGCAAGAGACCCAGTACTTC,CASSPGLASPQETQYF
TRBV12-3/TRBV12-4,TRBJ2-3,.,11,.,TGTGCCGGGGGGTCATTGTTATCGCAGTATTTT,CAGGSLLSQYF
TRBV28,TRBJ1-6,once,14,.,TGTGCCAGCAGTTTAGCCATTCAGGGAGGGCCCCTCCACTTT,CASSLAIQGGPLHF
TRBV19,TRBJ1-4,.,16,.,TGTGCCAGTAGAACAACTCAGGGAGGACGTCTTGAAAAACTGTTTTTT,CASRTTQGGRLEKLFF
TRBV5-1,TRBJ2-7,few,15,TRBD1,TGCGCCAGCAGCTTGGAGTTCCCGAACAGGGGGGAGCAGTACTTC,CASSLEFPNRGEQYF
TRBV9,TRBJ1-4,.,16,.,TGTGCCAGCAGCGCAGAAACGGGAGCAACTAATGAAAAACTGTTTTTT,CASSAETGATNEKLFF
TRBV19,TRBJ2-1,.,12,TRBD1,TGTGCCAGTAGTAGACAGGGGGTCGGGCAGTTCTTC,CASSRQGVGQFF
TRBV2,TRBJ1-2,.,14,TRBD1,TGTGCCAGCAGCCGGACAGGGGGCATCTATGGCTACACCTTC,CASSRTGGIYGYTF
TRBV28,TRBJ1-6,.,15,TRBD1,TGTGCCAGCAGTCCAACCGGGACAGGGGACCCACCCCTCCACTTT,CASSPTGTGDPPLHF
TRBV23-1,TRBJ1-1,.,14,.,TGCGCCAGCAGTCGGGGGGAAGGGATCACTGAAGCTTTCTTT,CASSRGEGITEAFF
TRBV12-3/TRBV12-4,TRBJ2-1,.,13,.,TGTGCCAGCAGTTTGAAACAGGCCAATGAGCAGTTCTTC,CASSLKQANEQFF
TRBV11-2,TRBJ2-7,.,14,TRBD1,TGTGCCAGCAGCCTCAGACAGGGAAGAGGTGAGCAGTACTTC,CASSLRQGRGEQYF
TRBV19,TRBJ1-1,.,15,.,TGTGCCAGTAATCCCTGGGGAGCTCATAACACTGAAGCTTTCTTT,CASNPWGAHNTEAFF
TRBV4-1,TRBJ1-2,.,15,.,TGCGCCAGCAGCCAAGATCCAGGCTCTTGGGAGGGCTACACCTTC,CASSQDPGSWEGYTF
TRBV14,TRBJ1-5,.,13,.,TGTGCCAGCAGTGTATCAGCGAATCAGCCCCAGCATTTT,CASSVSANQPQHF
TRBV18,TRBJ1-3,.,14,TRBD1,TGTGCCAGCTCACAGGGGGCAACTGGAAACACCATATATTTT,CASSQGATGNTIYF
TRBV6-2/TRBV6-3,TRBJ1-5,.,16,.,TGTGCCAGCAGTTATTCAACAGGGTTGAAGGGGCAGCCCCAGCATTTT,CASSYSTGLKGQPQHF
TRBV7-9,TRBJ1-5,.,13,.,TGTGCCAGCAGCTACATCCAAGATCAGCCCCAGCATTTT,CASSYIQDQPQHF
TRBV19,TRBJ2-3,.,17,.,TGTGCCAGTAGGGCTCTGGGACACCTAACACGCACAGATACGCAGTATTTT,CASRALGHLTRTDTQYF
TRBV5-1,TRBJ2-1,.,14,.,TGCGCCAGCAGCCCCGTGGAGTCCTACAATGAGCAGTTCTTC,CASSPVESYNEQFF
TRBV11-2,TRBJ2-1,.,15,TRBD2,TGTGCCAGCAGCTTAGCCTCTAGCGGGGGGGCCGACCAGTTCTTC,CASSLASSGGADQFF
TRBV11-2,TRBJ2-2,once,15,.,TGTGCCAGCAGCTTAACCCGGGGTGACACCGGGGAGCTGTTTTTT,CASSLTRGDTGELFF
TRBV6-2/TRBV6-3,TRBJ1-1,few,12,.,TGTGCCAGCAGTAGCAGGGATGCTGAAGCTTTCTTT,CASSSRDAEAFF
TRBV12-3/TRBV12-4,TRBJ2-1,.,11,.,TGTGCCAGCAGTTTACGGAATGAGCAGTTCTTC,CASSLRNEQFF
TRBV7-3,TRBJ2-2,.,15,.,TGTGCCAGCAGCCGGGCGGGACTGAACACCGGGGAGCTGTTTTTT,CASSRAGLNTGELFF
TRBV2,TRBJ1-5,.,14,TRBD1,TGTGCCAGCAGTACGGGACAGGGTGATCAGCCCCAGCATTTT,CASSTGQGDQPQHF
TRBV27,TRBJ1-5,.,18,.,TGTGCCAGCAGTTTATCGGGAGGAGCGGCTATAAGGTTTCAGCCCCAGCATTTT,CASSLSGGAAIRFQPQHF
TRBV28,TRBJ2-1,.,14,.,TGTGCCAGCAGTTTAGTGATAGACTACAATGAGCAGTTCTTC,CASSLVIDYNEQFF
TRBV19,TRBJ1-2,.,13,.,TGTGCCAGTAGGGAGACAGCTAACTATGGCTACACCTTC,CASRETANYGYTF
TRBV27,TRBJ2-7,few,13,.,TGTGCCAGCAGTTTCCCGGGTCTCGGCGAGCAGTACTTC,CASSFPGLGEQYF
TRBV28,TRBJ2-2,.,13,TRBD1,TGTGCCAGCCCCGACAGGGCCACCGGGGAGCTGTTTTTT,CASPDRATGELFF
TRBV5-1,TRBJ2-1,.,16,.,TGCGCCAGCAGCTTGCCCCTCACAGTTCCCTTCAATGAGCAGTTCTTC,CASSLPLTVPFNEQFF
TRBV27,TRBJ2-7,.,15,TRBD1,TGTGCCAGCAGGGACTCGGACAGGGGGTCCTACGAGCAGTACTTC,CASRDSDRGSYEQYF
TRBV28,TRBJ2-3,.,15,.,TGTGCCAGCAGTATCCCGGGTACCAAGGTTAATACGCAGTATTTT,CASSIPGTKVNTQYF